The present T cell receptor beta chain was sequenced within a study of blood T cell repertoires in COVID-19. Study-wide background: COVID-19 samples, acute and convalescent, were from the United States, Italy and Spain. PBMCs, B-cell-depleted T cells, or T cells were the source of the cDNA or gDNA that made up the material.

The junction had 2 bases not matched to a gene; V was cut back by 1 base and J by 5 bases. The CDR3 is 13 amino acids. Authors' data handling: Reference gene primer amplification yielded estimated nucleated cell counts. TCRdb's table, derived via immunoSEQ multiplex PCR, lists solely in-frame clones and lacks some. Clone size and V and J calls were adopted from that table, with D and trimming inferred from the DNA. The sample lists some 83,000 clones, 70% to 90% occurring once. The gene calls are TRBV12-3 or TRBV12-4 and TRBJ2-7; 7 nucleotides agree with TRBD1. The receptor's source is a man aged 55 to 70 with acute or convalescent COVID-19. Sequenced material: peripheral blood. The CDR3 loop reads CASSLDRGNEQYF. Here the CDR3 DNA reads TGTGCCAGCAGTTTAGACAGGGGTAACGAGCAGTACTTC.